The TCR beta chain under discussion was sequenced for a study of graft-versus-host responses after intestinal transplantation. Findings of the study overall: Some GvH clones appeared in ileal mucosa or blood before recipient bone marrow.

TCRdb's table, derived via immunoSEQ multiplex PCR, lists solely in-frame clones and lacks some. In the table there are about 110,000 clones, approximately 93% of which are singletons. CDR3 length: 14 residues. The germline V gene encodes CDR1 SGHVS and CDR2 FQNEAQ. Trimming cost V 3 bases and J 4 bases, with 11 bases left between them. Only one count was recorded for this clone. Its antigen remains unidentified. This chain joins TRBV7-8 and TRBJ2-3; D perhaps matches TRBD1 (6 bases). Sequencing used unstimulated CD8+ T cells sorted from spleen or lymph node cells, obtained before transplant. This TCR came from a human donor who was the organ donor for an intestinal transplant. The chain's CDR3 is CASSFYRDSDTQYF. The CDR3 nucleotides read TGTGCCAGCAGCTTTTACAGGGATTCAGATACGCAGTATTTT.